The 7 T cell receptor beta chains presented below share a single source sample, sequenced in a study of blood T cell repertoires in COVID-19. The table came from immunoSEQ multiplex PCR; TCRdb's copy has only in-frame clones and leaves some out. The table has 150,000 to 200,000 clones, about nine tenths seen once. The sample was PBMCs or T cells enriched from blood (not recorded which). Receptor source: a woman aged 18-35 years who had recovered from COVID-19.

Here the CDR3 reads CASSPLRGDGYTF. The CDR3 DNA is TGTGCCAGCAGCCCTTTAAGAGGAGATGGCTACACCTTC. The J gene is TRBJ1-2, the V gene TRBV11-1; D is unclear. Germline CDR1 reads SGHAT; CDR2 reads FQDESV (reference sequence). V lost 5 bases to trimming and J lost 6 bases, with 13 bases between them. The CDR3 is 13 residues long. The full variable domain, with the rest looked up from reference TRBV11-1 and TRBJ1-2, is EAEVAQSPRYKITEKSQAVAFWCDPISGHATLYWYRQILGQGPELLVQFQDESVVDDSQLPKDRFSAERLKGVDSTLKIQPAELGDSAMYLCASSPLRGDGYTFGSGTRLTVV.

V usage is TRBV7-3 and J usage is TRBJ2-2, with a tentative D call TRBD2 (6 bases). V was trimmed by 1 base and J by 1 base, leaving 10 bases between them. In germline, CDR1 is SGHTA, CDR2 FQGTGA. This CDR3 spans 16 amino acids. The CDR3 spells CASSLRVAVNTGELFF. DNA for the CDR3: TGTGCCAGCAGCTTAAGAGTAGCGGTGAACACCGGGGAGCTGTTTTTT.

The CDR3 nucleotides read TGTGCCAGCAGCGGGAGGACGTCGAACACTGAAGCTTTCTTT. Its protein product is CASSGRTSNTEAFF. V usage is TRBV9 and J usage is TRBJ1-1; D gene ambiguous. Germline CDR1 SGDLS, CDR2 YYNGEE. This CDR3 region has 14 residues. V was trimmed by 3 bases and J by 1 base, leaving 10 bases between them. The complete variable domain, with remaining parts taken from reference TRBV9 and TRBJ1-1, reads DSGVTQTPKHLITATGQRVTLRCSPRSGDLSVYWYQQSLDQGLQFLIQYYNGEERAKGNILERFSAQQFPDLHSELNLSSLELGDSALYFCASSGRTSNTEAFFGQGTRLTVV.

This clone was detected only once. The rearrangement joins TRBV7-9 to TRBJ2-2, with 9 bases matching TRBD2. V gave up 5 bases and J gave up 6 bases; unmatched junction bases: 10. Looked up from germline, CDR1 is SEHNR and CDR2 is FQNEAQ (reference sequence). This CDR3 is built from 16 residues. The CDR3 bases are TGTGCCAGCAGCCTACGACTAGCGGCTGCTCCCGGGGAGCTGTTTTTT. Protein: CASSLRLAAAPGELFF.

The chain couples TRBV15 to TRBJ1-3; tentative D call: TRBD1 (5 bases). From germline, CDR1 is LNHNV and CDR2 YYDKDF (reference sequence). V lost 5 bases to trimming and J lost 8 bases, with 19 bases between them. The CDR3 runs 15 residues. CDR3 DNA: TGTGCCACCAGCGGGGGGTGGCAGACCTGGGACACCATATATTTT. It is translated as CATSGGWQTWDTIYF.

The J gene is TRBJ1-4, the V gene TRBV7-2, with a weak D call TRBD1 (6 bases). V was shortened by 5 bases and J by 5 bases, with 12 bases between the two germline ends. The CDR3 consists of 14 residues. Germline loops: CDR1 SGHTA, CDR2 FQGNSA. CDR3: CASSLTGVNEKLFF. The CDR3 coding sequence is TGTGCCAGCAGCCTGACAGGTGTAAATGAAAAACTGTTTTTT.

V and J are TRBV3-1 (or the pseudogene TRBV3-2) and TRBJ2-1; TRBD2 might be the D (7 bases). CDR1 and CDR2 from the germline V gene are LGHDT and YNNKEL (reference sequence). V was trimmed by 3 bases and J by 7 bases, leaving 22 bases between them. The CDR3 runs to 17 residues. CDR3 coding DNA: TGTGCCAGCAGCCAGTGGGGGGGCGGGAGTGTAAGGAATGAGCAGTTCTTC. Translated: CASSQWGGGSVRNEQFF.